This T cell receptor (beta chain) was sequenced for a study of cytomegalovirus exposure and HLA in healthy donors. Study summary: The roughly 100 million unique TCR beta sequences, from about 179 million T cells, were found by an earlier analysis. Study-wide findings and caveats: There was a cluster of highly shared sequence variants that was likely a sequencing artifact. In a later analysis, a genetic analysis reported fewer productive-TCR N-insertions in an Asian-associated ancestry cluster than the cohort average.

Donors likely had unrecorded immune exposures despite being nominally healthy when sampled. PCR amplification relied on 60 Vbeta primers (plus 13 Jbeta primers). Measured with immunoSEQ multiplex PCR; TCRdb has only the in-frame clones, and not every one. The sample carries roughly 120,000 clones, roughly 80% recorded once. J lost 3 bases, V lost 0 bases, and 5 bases had no gene match. CDR3 length: 16 amino acids. CDR1 is LGHNA and CDR2 is YSLEER in the germline V gene. Remarks on this clone: Antigen specificity is unknown.

The sequence derives from a woman aged 40-49 years in good health and CMV-seropositive. Source material: PBMCs. The V gene is TRBV4-3, the J gene TRBJ2-1; 7 nucleotides line up with TRBD2. CDR3 sequence reads: CASSQDSASGYNEQFF. The CDR3 region has the DNA TGCGCCAGCAGCCAAGATTCGGCTAGCGGCTACAATGAGCAGTTCTTC.